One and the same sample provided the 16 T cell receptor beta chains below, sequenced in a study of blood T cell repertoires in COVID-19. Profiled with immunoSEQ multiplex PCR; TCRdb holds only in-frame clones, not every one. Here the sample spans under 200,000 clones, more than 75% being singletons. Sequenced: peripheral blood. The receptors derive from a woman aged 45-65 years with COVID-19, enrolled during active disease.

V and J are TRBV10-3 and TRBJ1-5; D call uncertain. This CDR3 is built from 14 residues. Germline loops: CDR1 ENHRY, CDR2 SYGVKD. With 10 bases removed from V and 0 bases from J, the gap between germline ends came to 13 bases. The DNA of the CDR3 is TGTGCCACCACGAACAGTGATAGCAATCAGCCCCAGCATTTT. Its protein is CATTNSDSNQPQHF.

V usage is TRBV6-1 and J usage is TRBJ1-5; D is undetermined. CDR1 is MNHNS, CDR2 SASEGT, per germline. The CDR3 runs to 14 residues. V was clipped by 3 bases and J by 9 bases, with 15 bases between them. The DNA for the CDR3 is TGTGCCAGCAGTGAGAGCCTTTCGGTAAGGCCCCAGCATTTT. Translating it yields CASSESLSVRPQHF.

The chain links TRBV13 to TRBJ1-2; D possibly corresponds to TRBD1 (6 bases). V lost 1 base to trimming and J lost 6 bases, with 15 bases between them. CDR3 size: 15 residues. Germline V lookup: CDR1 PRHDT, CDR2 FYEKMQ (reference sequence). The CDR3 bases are TGTGCCAGCAGCTTAGAGGACCTGTCAGGGGATGGCTACACCTTC. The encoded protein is CASSLEDLSGDGYTF.

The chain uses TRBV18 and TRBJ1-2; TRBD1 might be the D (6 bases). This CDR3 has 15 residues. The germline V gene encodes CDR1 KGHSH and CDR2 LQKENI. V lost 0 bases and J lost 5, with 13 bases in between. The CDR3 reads CASSPPAGANYGYTF. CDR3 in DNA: TGTGCCAGCTCACCACCAGCGGGGGCCAATTATGGCTACACCTTC.

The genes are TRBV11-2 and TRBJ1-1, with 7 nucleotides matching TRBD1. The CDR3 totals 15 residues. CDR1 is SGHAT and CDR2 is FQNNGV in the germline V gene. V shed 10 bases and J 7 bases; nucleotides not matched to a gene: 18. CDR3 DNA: TGTGCCATCTCTTGGGGGGCCAGGGGGGAATATGAAGCTTTCTTT. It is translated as CAISWGARGEYEAFF.

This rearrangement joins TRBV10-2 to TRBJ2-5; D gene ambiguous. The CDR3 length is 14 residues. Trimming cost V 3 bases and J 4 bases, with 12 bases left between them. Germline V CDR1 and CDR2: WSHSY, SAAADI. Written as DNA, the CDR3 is TGCGCCAGCAGTGACCTTCGACATTCAGAGACCCAGTACTTC. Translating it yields CASSDLRHSETQYF.

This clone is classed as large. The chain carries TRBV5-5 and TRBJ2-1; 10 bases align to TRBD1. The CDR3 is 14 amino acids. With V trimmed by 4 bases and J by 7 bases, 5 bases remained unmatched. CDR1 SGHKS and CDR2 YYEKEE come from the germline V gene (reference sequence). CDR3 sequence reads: CASSVDRGWNEQFF. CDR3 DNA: TGTGCCAGCAGCGTGGACAGGGGGTGGAATGAGCAGTTCTTC.

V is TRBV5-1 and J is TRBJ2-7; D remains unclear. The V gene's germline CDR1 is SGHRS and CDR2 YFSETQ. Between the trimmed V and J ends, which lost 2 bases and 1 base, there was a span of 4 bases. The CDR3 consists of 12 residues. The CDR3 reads CASSLTSYEQYF. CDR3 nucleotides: TGCGCCAGCAGCTTAACATCCTACGAGCAGTACTTC.

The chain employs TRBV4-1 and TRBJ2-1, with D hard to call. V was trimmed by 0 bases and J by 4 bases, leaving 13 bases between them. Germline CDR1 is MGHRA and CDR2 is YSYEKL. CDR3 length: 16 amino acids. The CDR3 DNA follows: TGCGCCAGCAGCCAAGATTTCCCGGGTCAGTACAATGAGCAGTTCTTC. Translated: CASSQDFPGQYNEQFF.

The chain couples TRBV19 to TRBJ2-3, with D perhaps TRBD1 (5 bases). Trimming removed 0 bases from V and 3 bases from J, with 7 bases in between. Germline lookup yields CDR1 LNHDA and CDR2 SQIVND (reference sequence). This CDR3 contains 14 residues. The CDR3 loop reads CASSIDQGTDTQYF. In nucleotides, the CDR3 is TGTGCCAGTAGTATAGACCAGGGTACAGATACGCAGTATTTT.

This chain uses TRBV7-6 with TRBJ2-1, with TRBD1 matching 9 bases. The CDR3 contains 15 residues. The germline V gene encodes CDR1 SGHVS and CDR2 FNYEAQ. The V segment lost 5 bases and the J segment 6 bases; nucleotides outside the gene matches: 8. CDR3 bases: TGTGCCAGCAGCCACCCGGGACAGGGAATCAATGAGCAGTTCTTC. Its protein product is CASSHPGQGINEQFF. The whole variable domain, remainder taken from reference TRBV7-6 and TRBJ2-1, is GAGVSQSPRYKVTKRGQDVALRCDPISGHVSLYWYRQALGQGPEFLTYFNYEAQQDKSGLPNDRFSAERPEGSISTLTIQRTEQRDSAMYRCASSHPGQGINEQFFGPGTRLTVL.

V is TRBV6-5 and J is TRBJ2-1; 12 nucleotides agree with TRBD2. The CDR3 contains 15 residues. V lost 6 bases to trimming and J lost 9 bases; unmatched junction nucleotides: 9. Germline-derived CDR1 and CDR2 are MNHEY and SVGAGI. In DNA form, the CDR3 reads TGTGCCAGCAGGAGACCTCTAGCGGGGGGGGGTGAGCAGTTCTTC. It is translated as CASRRPLAGGGEQFF.

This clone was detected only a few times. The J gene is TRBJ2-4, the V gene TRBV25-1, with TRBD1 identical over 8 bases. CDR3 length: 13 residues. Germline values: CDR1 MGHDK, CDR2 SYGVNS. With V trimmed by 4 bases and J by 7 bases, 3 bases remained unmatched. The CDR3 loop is CASSVTGGNIQYF. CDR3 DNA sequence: TGTGCCAGCAGTGTTACAGGGGGGAACATTCAGTACTTC.

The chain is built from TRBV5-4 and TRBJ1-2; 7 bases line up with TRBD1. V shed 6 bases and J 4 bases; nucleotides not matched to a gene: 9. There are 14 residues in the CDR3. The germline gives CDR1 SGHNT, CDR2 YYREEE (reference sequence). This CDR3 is CASNLRGGGYGYTF. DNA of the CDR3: TGTGCCAGCAACCTACGAGGGGGCGGCTATGGCTACACCTTC.

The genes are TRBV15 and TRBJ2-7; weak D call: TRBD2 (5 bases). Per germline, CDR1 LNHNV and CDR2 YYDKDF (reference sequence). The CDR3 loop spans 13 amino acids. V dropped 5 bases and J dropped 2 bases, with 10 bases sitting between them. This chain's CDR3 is CATSYSGAYEQYF. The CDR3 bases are TGTGCCACCAGCTATTCCGGGGCCTACGAGCAGTACTTC.

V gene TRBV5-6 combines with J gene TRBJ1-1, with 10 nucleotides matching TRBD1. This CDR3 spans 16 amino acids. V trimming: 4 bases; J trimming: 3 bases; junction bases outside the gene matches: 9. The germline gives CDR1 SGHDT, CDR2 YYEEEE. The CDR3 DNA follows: TGTGCCAGCAGCCAGGGACAGGGGCAAAAGTACACTGAAGCTTTCTTT. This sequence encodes CASSQGQGQKYTEAFF.